The T cell receptor beta chain described here comes from a study of blood T cell repertoires in COVID-19. Study summary: The samples span acute and convalescent COVID-19 from the United States, Italy and Spain. PBMCs, B-cell-depleted T cells, or T cells were the source of the cDNA or gDNA that made up the material.

Original processing notes: Reference gene primer amplification gave nucleated cell count estimates. Measured with immunoSEQ multiplex PCR; TCRdb has only the in-frame clones, and not every one. V, J and clone size were drawn from that table, and D and trimming were deduced from the DNA. The table lists fewer than 300,000 clones, roughly 84% of them singletons. CDR1 is SGHNT and CDR2 is YYREEE in the germline V gene (reference sequence). The CDR3 consists of 14 residues. The V and J ends lost 3 bases and 3 bases respectively, with 12 bases between them. The specimen was peripheral blood. The TCR originated in a woman younger than 35 with acute or convalescent COVID-19. This chain links TRBV5-4 with TRBJ2-5, with a tentative D call TRBD2 (6 bases). The CDR3 loop reads CASSWIGEEETQYF. CDR3 nucleotide sequence: TGTGCCAGCAGCTGGATAGGGGAGGAAGAGACCCAGTACTTC. The whole variable domain, filled in from reference TRBV5-4 and TRBJ2-5, reads ETGVTQSPTHLIKTRGQQVTLRCSSQSGHNTVSWYQQALGQGPQFIFQYYREEENGRGNFPPRFSGLQFPNYSSELNVNALELDDSALYLCASSWIGEEETQYFGPGTRLLVL.